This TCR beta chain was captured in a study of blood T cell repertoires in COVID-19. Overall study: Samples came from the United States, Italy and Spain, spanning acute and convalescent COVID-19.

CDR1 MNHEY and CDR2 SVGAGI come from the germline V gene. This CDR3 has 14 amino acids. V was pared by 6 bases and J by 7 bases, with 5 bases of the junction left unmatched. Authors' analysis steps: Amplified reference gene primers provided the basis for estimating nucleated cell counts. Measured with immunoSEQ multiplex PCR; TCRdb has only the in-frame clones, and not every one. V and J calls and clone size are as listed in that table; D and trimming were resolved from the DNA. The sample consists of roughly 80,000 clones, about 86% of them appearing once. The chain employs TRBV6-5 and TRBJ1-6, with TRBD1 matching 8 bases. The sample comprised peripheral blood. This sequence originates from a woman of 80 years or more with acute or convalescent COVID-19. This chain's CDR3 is CASSERQGNSPLHF. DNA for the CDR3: TGTGCCAGCAGCGAGCGACAGGGGAATTCACCCCTCCACTTT.